This entry is about one T cell receptor (beta chain). Its target is unknown. Together with a sample-barcoded 5' primer, a J-beta primer mix was included in a second PCR lasting roughly 6 to 12 cycles. Each TCR beta cDNA got a 12-nucleotide random molecular identifier. One entry per CDR3 protein results from TCRdb running MiXCR on the 5' RACE reads. The sample has some 1.5 million distinct CDR3 sequences, 28% seen once. Trimming took 6 bases from V and 0 from J; bases not matched to a gene: 1. This CDR3 has 15 residues. This sample was included in a study of blood T cells in healthy people across ages. Study in general: Per two T cells, about one barcoded beta molecule was captured through template switching. Regarding the study as a whole: Diversity estimated from one million T cells was considered an underestimate. Without sorted subsets, naive and antigen-experienced compartments could not be conclusively compared.

Sequenced: blood. This TCR came from a woman in her 30s in good health. The V gene is TRBV12-3 or TRBV12-4, the J gene TRBJ1-6; 8 bases line up with TRBD1. The CDR3: CASRQGGSYNSPLHF. In nucleotides, the CDR3 is TGTGCCAGCAGACAGGGGGGCTCCTATAATTCACCCCTCCACTTT.